The clone carrying this T cell receptor (beta chain) has at least ten counts. Its antigen is still unknown. The data originate from a study of T cells in Graves' hyperthyroidism and ophthalmopathy. Amplified TCR beta CDR3 regions derived from RNA transcripts. The HTBI primer set was used in a first-round RT-PCR of the TCR CDR3. MiXCR was run by TCRdb on the multiplex PCR reads, yielding one entry per CDR3 protein. The table shows 600,000 to 850,000 distinct CDR3 sequences, with 18% occurring only once. Study findings and constraints: Most thyroid-expanded clonotypes above 0.001 were also found in blood.

Trimming left V 0 bases short and J 3 bases short, with 14 bases between. There are 17 residues in the CDR3. The germline gives CDR1 MNHEY, CDR2 SVGEGT. Sequenced input: blood. V gene TRBV6-2 or TRBV6-3 combines with J gene TRBJ1-4; D is perhaps TRBD1 (5 bases). The source is a woman between 50 and 59 years old with Graves' hyperthyroidism that later progressed to Graves' ophthalmopathy. DNA of the CDR3: TGTGCCAGCAGTTACTCGACCGGGAGAGGGGCTAATGAAAAACTGTTTTTT. Protein sequence: CASSYSTGRGANEKLFF.